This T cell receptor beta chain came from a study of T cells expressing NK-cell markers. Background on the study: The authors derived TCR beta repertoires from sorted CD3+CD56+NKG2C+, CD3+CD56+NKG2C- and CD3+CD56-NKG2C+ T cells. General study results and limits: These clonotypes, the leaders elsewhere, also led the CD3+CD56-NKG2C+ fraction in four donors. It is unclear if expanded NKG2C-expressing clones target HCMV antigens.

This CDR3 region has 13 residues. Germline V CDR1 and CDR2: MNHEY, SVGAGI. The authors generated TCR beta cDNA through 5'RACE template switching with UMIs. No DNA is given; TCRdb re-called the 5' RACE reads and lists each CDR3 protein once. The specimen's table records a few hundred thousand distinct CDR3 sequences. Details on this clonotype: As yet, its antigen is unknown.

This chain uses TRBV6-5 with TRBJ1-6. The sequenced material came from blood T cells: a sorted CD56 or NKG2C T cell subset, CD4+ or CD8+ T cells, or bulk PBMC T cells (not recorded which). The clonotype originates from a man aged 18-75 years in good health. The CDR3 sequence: CASSYRYNSPLHF.